This TCR beta chain was retrieved from a study of blood T cell repertoires in COVID-19. Background on the study: Spain, Italy and the United States supplied samples that represented acute and convalescent COVID-19.

The authors' processing: The assay estimated nucleated cells by amplifying reference gene primers. Clones were read by immunoSEQ multiplex PCR, and TCRdb kept only the in-frame ones, dropping some. The DNA gave D and trimming, while V, J and clone size come from that table. The sample consists of some 150,000 clones, 86% of them appearing once. The CDR3 runs 15 residues. The V and J ends lost 3 bases and 14 bases, in that order; junction bases with no gene match: 16. The germline V gene encodes CDR1 KGHSH and CDR2 LQKENI. The sample taken for sequencing was peripheral blood. The chain joins TRBV18 to TRBJ2-1, with 7 nucleotides matching TRBD1. The receptor was derived from a man between 65 and 85 years old with acute or convalescent COVID-19. DNA for the CDR3: TGTGCCAGCTCACCTAACAGGGGTGAGACGGAGATGGAGTTCTTC. As protein: CASSPNRGETEMEFF.